The rows below give T cell receptor beta chains drawn from one sample of a study of blood T cells in healthy people across ages. TCRdb analysed the 5' RACE reads with MiXCR anew, one entry per CDR3 protein. The sample holds about 680,000 distinct CDR3 sequences, over 45% seen once. Sequencing was performed on blood. Receptors originate from a woman aged 60-70 years in good health. CDR3s include the opening cysteine and the closing phenylalanine or tryptophan. Clone size is not always given. Where it is, it says once, few, many or a class for expanded clones.

TRBJ2-2 - TRBV15 CATSRDTWQQNTGELFF
TRBJ2-3 - TRBV2 CARTLWGANNPDAQYF
TRBJ2-3 - TRBV4-3 CASSQSRGGRGGTDTQYF
TRBJ1-3 - TRBV20-1 CSARTVRSSGNTIYF
TRBJ2-1 few TRBV6-4 CASSTRPGDSNEQFF
TRBJ1-1 few TRBV7-3 CASRADRVGTEAFF
TRBJ2-1 few TRBV12-3/TRBV12-4 CASSFTGAEQFF
TRBJ2-7 few TRBV20-1 CSGTPGEREQYF
TRBJ2-7 few TRBV28 CASRDMGSPSYEQYF
TRBJ2-7 few TRBV6-5 CASSRGGRSYEQYF
TRBJ1-5 few TRBV15 CATSRGGNSNQPQHF
TRBJ2-1 - TRBV11-2 CASSLATAYNEQFF
TRBJ1-1 few TRBV7-2 CASTPGTGRGAFF
TRBJ2-5 - TRBV30 CASTPSSGIETQYF
TRBJ2-5 - TRBV24-1 CATRGEGETQYF
TRBJ2-7 - TRBV10-3 CAISIGGYEQYF
TRBJ2-3 few TRBV29-1 CSVDPLTGSTDTQYF
- once TRBV5-1 CASSFRDKNIQYF
TRBJ2-1 - TRBV7-2 CASRRLAEHNEQFF
TRBJ2-7 few TRBV6-4 CASSVTRTSGTYNEQYF
TRBJ2-7 - TRBV28 CASSFLPLRLAGGESEQYF
TRBJ2-1 few TRBV5-1 CASSSGQGVEQFF